Listed below are T cell receptor beta chains from one sample, sequenced in a study of blood T cell repertoires in COVID-19. Sequenced by immunoSEQ multiplex PCR; TCRdb stores in-frame clones only, minus some. The sample carries under 300,000 clones, 65% to 85% recorded once. The source material was peripheral blood. These receptors were collected from an older man with acute or convalescent COVID-19. CDR3s leave out the opening cysteine and the closing phenylalanine or tryptophan.

v_gene: TRBV28
CDR3aa: ASSLSPTSDNEQF

v_gene: TRBV30
CDR3aa: AWSSRAPSPLH

v_gene: TRBV6-5
CDR3aa: ASSYSQLADNEQF

v_gene: TRBV5-1
CDR3aa: ASSLTSGEQY

v_gene: TRBV5-8
CDR3aa: ASSLGQEGYGYT

v_gene: TRBV19
CDR3aa: ASRAQGDRYEQY

v_gene: TRBV4-1
CDR3aa: ASSQGESYNEQF

v_gene: TRBV5-1
CDR3aa: ASSLETGAGYT

v_gene: TRBV7-9
CDR3aa: ASSLTSGLANEKLF

v_gene: TRBV5-5
CDR3aa: ASSLNFRRGSYNEQF

v_gene: TRBV5-1
CDR3aa: ASSAKGGPLDPQH

v_gene: TRBV10-3
CDR3aa: AISGSPSGRALEQF

v_gene: TRBV6-5
CDR3aa: ASSSGQGVADTQY

v_gene: TRBV28
CDR3aa: ASTKREGAWSYNEQF

v_gene: TRBV15
CDR3aa: ATSRSRDRVGMNTEAF

v_gene: TRBV5-1
CDR3aa: ATRGGLAESYEQY

v_gene: TRBV20-1
CDR3aa: SASMDNLIPF

v_gene: TRBV7-9
CDR3aa: ASSWGGDSKS

v_gene: TRBV2
CDR3aa: ATRAGLAGFGELF

v_gene: TRBV30
CDR3aa: AWSADQGTYSNQPQH

v_gene: TRBV6-6
CDR3aa: ASNEAMLEGQPQH

v_gene: TRBV5-1
CDR3aa: ASSTAGSGGYGYT

v_gene: TRBV5-1
CDR3aa: ASSLTPGSGANVLT